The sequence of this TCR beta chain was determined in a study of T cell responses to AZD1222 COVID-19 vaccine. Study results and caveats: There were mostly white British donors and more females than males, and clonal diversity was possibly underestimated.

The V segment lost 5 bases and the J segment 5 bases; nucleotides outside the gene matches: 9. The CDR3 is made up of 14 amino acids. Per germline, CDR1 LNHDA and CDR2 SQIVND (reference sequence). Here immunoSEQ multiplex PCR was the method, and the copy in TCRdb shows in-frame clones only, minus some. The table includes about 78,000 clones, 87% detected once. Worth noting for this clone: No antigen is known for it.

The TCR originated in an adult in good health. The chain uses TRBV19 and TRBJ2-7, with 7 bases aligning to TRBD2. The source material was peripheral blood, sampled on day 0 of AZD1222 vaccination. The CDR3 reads CASSEGGLTHEQYF. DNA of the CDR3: TGTGCCAGTAGTGAGGGAGGGCTGACCCACGAGCAGTACTTC.